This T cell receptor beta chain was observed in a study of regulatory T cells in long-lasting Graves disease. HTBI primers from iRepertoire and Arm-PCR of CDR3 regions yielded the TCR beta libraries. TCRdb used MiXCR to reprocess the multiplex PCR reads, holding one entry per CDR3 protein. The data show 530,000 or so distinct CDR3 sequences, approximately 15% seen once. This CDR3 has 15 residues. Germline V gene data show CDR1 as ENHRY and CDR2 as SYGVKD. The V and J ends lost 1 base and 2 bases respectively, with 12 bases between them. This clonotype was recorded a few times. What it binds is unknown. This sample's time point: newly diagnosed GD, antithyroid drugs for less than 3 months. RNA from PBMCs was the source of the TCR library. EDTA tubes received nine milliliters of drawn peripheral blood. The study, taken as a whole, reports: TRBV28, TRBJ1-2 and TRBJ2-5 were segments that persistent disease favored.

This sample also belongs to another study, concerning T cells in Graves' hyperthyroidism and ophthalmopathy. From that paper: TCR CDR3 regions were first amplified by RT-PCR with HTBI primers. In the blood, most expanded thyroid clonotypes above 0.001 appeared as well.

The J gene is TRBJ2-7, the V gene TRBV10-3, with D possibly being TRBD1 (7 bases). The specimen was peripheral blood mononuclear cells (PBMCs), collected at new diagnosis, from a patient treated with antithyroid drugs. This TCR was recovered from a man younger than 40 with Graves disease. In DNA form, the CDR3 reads TGTGCCATCAGTGAGTTTCAGGGGGGCACCTACGAGCAGTACTTC. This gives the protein CAISEFQGGTYEQYF.